This TCR beta chain was identified in a study of regulatory and conventional T cells in RAG deficiency. Conventional CD4+ T cells were sorted from blood as CD25-low CD127-high cells. Clones were sequenced by immunoSEQ multiplex PCR, and TCRdb holds only the in-frame ones, with some missing. The profile shows about 50,000 clones, 85% to 90% of them singletons. V shed 7 bases and J 4 bases; nucleotides not matched to a gene: 10. CDR1 is LNHDA, CDR2 SQIVND, per germline (reference sequence). This CDR3 region has 15 residues. As to this clone: The antigen is undetermined.

General study points: Control T-cell subsets had markedly higher Shannon entropy and lower Simpson indices than RAG-deficient patients. In Omenn syndrome, Treg and Tconv repertoires overlapped >80%. Sorted Omenn CD25-high CD127-low cells may not be bona fide Tregs.

These records were also assigned to another study, of regulatory T cells. That report adds: The PCR used 52 TRBV and 13 TRBJ primers.

The sample taken for sequencing was CD4+ effector T cells sorted from blood. The V and J genes are TRBV19 and TRBJ1-5; 7 nucleotides line up with TRBD1. This clonotype originated in a human donor in good health. CDR3 bases: TGTGCCAGTACCAAGACGGGACAGTTTAATCAGCCCCAGCATTTT. Translated, it gives CASTKTGQFNQPQHF. Full variable domain (outside the CDR3, taken from reference TRBV19 and TRBJ1-5): DGGITQSPKYLFRKEGQNVTLSCEQNLNHDAMYWYRQDPGQGLRLIYYSQIVNDFQKGDIAEGYSVSREKKESFPLTVTSAQKNPTAFYLCASTKTGQFNQPQHFGDGTRLSIL.